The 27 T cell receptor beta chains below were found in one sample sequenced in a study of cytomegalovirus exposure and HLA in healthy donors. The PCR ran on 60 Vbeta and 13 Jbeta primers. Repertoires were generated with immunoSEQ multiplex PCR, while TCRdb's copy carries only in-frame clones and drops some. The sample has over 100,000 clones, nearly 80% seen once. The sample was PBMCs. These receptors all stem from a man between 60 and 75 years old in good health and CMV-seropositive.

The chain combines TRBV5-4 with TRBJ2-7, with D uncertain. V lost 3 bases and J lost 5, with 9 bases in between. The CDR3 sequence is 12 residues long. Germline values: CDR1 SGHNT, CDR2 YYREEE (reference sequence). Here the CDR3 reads CASSSPGHEQYF. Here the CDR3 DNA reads TGTGCCAGCAGCTCCCCAGGCCACGAGCAGTACTTC.

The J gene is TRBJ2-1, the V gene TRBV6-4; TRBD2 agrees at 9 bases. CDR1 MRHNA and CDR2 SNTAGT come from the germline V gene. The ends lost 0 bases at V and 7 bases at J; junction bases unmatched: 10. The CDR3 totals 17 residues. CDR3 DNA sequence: TGTGCCAGCAGTGACTCGACGGCTAGCGGGGATATAAATGAGCAGTTCTTC. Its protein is CASSDSTASGDINEQFF.

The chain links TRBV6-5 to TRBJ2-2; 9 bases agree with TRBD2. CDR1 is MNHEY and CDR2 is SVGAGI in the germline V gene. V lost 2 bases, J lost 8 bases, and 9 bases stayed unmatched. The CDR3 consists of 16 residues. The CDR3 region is CASSYRSAGGAGELFF. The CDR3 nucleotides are TGTGCCAGCAGTTACCGGTCGGCGGGGGGGGCGGGGGAGCTGTTTTTT.

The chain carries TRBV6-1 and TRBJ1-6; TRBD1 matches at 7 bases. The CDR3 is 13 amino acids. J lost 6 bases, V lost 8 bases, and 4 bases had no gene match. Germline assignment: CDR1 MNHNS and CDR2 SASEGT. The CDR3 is CASWTGSNSPLHF. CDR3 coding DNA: TGTGCCAGCTGGACAGGTTCTAATTCACCCCTCCACTTT.

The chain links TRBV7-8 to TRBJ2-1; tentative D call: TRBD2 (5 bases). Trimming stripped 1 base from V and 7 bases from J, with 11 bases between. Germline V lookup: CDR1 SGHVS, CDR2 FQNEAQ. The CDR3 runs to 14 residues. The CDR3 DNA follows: TGTGCCAGCAGCTTAGTAGGGAAGCGGAATGAGCAGTTCTTC. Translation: CASSLVGKRNEQFF.

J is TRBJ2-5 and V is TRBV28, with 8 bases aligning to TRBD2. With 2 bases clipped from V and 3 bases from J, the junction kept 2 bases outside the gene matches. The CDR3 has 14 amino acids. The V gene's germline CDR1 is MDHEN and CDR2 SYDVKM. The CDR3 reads CASSLSSGEETQYF. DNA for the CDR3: TGTGCCAGCAGTTTAAGTAGCGGGGAAGAGACCCAGTACTTC.

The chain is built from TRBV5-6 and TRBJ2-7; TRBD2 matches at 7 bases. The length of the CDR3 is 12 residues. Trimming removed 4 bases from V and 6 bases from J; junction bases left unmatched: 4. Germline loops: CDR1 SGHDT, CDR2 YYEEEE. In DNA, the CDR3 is TGTGCCAGCAGCCGGGAGGAGGGCGAGCAGTACTTC. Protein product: CASSREEGEQYF.

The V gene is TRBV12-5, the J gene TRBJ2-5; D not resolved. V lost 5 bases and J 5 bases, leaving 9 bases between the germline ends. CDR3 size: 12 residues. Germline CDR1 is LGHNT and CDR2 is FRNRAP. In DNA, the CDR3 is TGTGCTAGTGGTCTAGAAGATGAGACCCAGTACTTC. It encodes CASGLEDETQYF.

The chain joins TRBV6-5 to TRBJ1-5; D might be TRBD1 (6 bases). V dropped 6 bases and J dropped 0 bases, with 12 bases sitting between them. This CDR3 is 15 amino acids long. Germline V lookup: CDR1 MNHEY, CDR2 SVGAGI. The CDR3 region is CASSPGQYSNQPQHF. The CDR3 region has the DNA TGTGCCAGCAGCCCCGGACAGTATAGCAATCAGCCCCAGCATTTT.

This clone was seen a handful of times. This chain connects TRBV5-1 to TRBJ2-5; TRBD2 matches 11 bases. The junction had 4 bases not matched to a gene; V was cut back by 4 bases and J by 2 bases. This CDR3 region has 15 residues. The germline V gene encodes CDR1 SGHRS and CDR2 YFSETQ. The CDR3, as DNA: TGCGCCAGCAGCCGCGGGACTAGCGGTCAAGAGACCCAGTACTTC. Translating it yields CASSRGTSGQETQYF.

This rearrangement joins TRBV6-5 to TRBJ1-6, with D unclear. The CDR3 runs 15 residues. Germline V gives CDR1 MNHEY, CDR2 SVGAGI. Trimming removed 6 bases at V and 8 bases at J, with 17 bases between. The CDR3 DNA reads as TGTGCCAGCAGCCTGACACAAGTTTCCTATTCACCCCTCCACTTT. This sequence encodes CASSLTQVSYSPLHF.

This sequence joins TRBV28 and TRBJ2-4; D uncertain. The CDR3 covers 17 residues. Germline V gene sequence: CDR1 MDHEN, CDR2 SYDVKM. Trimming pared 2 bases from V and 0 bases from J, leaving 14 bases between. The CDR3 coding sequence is TGTGCCAGCAGTTTAAATTCAGGCTCGCTAGCCAAAAACATTCAGTACTTC. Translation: CASSLNSGSLAKNIQYF.

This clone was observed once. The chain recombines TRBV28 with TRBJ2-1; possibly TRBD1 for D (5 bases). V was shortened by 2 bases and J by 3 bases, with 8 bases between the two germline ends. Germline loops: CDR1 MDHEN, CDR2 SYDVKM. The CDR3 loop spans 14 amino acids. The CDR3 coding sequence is TGTGCCAGCAGTTTAGTCGACAGCTACAATGAGCAGTTCTTC. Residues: CASSLVDSYNEQFF.

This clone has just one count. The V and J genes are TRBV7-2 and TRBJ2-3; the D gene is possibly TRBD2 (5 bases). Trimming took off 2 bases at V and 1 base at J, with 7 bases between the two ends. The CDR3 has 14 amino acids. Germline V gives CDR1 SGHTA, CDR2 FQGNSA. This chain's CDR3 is CASSLSGGTDTQYF. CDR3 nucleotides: TGTGCCAGCAGCTTAAGCGGAGGCACAGATACGCAGTATTTT.

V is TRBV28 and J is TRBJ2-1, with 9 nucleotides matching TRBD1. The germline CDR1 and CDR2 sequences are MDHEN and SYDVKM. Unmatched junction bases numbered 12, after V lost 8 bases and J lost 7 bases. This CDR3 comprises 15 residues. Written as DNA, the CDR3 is TGTGCCAGCGGATTACCGGGACAGGGTCGAAATGAGCAGTTCTTC. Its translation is CASGLPGQGRNEQFF.

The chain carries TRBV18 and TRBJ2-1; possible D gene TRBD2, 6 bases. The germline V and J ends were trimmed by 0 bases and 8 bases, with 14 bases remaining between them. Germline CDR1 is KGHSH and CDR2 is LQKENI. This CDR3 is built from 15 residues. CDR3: CASSPPAGGTDEQFF. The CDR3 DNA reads TGTGCCAGCTCACCACCTGCCGGGGGAACCGATGAGCAGTTCTTC.

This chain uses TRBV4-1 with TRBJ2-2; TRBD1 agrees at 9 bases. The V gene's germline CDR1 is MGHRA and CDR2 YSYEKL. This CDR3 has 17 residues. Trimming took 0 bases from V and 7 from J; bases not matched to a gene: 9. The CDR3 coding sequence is TGCGCCAGCAGCCAAGATAAGGGACAGGGTTCAGGCGGGGAGCTGTTTTTT. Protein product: CASSQDKGQGSGGELFF.

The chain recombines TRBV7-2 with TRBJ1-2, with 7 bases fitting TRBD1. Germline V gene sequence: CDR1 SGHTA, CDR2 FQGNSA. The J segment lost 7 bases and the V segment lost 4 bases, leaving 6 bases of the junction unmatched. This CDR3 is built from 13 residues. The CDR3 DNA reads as TGTGCCAGCAGCTCGGGACAGTCTATTGGCTACACCTTC. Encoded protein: CASSSGQSIGYTF.

CDR3 sequence reads: CASSEPGLQETQYF. In DNA, the CDR3 is TGTGCCAGTAGTGAGCCGGGACTACAAGAGACCCAGTACTTC. The chain links TRBV19 to TRBJ2-5; 7 bases are shared with TRBD2. The CDR3 totals 14 residues. Trimming removed 5 bases from V and 2 bases from J; junction bases left unmatched: 5. The germline CDR1 and CDR2 sequences are LNHDA and SQIVND (reference sequence).

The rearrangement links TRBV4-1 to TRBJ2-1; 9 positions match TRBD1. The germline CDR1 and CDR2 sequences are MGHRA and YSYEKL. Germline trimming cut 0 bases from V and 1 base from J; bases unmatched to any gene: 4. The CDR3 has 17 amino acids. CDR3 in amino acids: CASSQEGTGRSYNEQFF. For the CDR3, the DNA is TGCGCCAGCAGCCAAGAAGGGACAGGGAGATCCTACAATGAGCAGTTCTTC.

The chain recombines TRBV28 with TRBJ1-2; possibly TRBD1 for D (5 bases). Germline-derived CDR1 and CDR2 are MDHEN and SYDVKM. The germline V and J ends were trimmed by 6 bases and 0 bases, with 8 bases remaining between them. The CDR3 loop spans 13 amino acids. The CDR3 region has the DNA TGTGCCAGCAGGACAGAAGCTAACTATGGCTACACCTTC. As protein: CASRTEANYGYTF.

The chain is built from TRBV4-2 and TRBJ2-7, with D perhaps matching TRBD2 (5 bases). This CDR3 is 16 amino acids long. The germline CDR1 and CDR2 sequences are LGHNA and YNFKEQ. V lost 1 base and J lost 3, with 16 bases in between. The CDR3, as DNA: TGTGCCAGCAGCCAAGTTGGAGCCGTCGGGGACTACGAGCAGTACTTC. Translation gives CASSQVGAVGDYEQYF.

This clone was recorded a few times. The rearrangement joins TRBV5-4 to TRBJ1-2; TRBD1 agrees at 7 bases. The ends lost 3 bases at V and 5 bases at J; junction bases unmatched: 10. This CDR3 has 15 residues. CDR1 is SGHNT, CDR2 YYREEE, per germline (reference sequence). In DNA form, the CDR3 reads TGTGCCAGCAGCTGGAACGGACAGGCTTCATATGGCTACACCTTC. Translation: CASSWNGQASYGYTF.

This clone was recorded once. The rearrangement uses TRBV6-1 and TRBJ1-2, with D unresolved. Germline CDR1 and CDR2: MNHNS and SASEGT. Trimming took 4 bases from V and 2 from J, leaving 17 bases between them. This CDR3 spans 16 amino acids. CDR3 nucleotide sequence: TGTGCCAGCAGTGTTACCTTTCCCCCACAGAACTATGGCTACACCTTC. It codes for CASSVTFPPQNYGYTF.

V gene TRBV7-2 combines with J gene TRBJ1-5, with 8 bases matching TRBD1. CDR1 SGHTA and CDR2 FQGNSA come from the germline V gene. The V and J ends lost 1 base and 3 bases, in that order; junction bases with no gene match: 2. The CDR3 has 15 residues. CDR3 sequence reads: CASSLGTGYNQPQHF. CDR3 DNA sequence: TGTGCCAGCAGCTTAGGGACAGGGTACAATCAGCCCCAGCATTTT.

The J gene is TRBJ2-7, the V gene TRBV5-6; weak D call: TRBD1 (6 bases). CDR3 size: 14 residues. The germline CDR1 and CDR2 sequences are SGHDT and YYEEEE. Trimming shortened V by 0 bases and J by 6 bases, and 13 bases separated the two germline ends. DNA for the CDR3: TGTGCCAGCAGCTTGGGGGGTGGCAGGGGCGAGCAGTACTTC. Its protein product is CASSLGGGRGEQYF.

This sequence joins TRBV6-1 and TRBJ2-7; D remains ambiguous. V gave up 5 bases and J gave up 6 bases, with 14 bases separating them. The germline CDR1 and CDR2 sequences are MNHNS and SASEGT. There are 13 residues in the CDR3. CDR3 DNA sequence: TGTGCCAGCAGTATGCCAGGCCTTCCCGAGCAGTACTTC. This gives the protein CASSMPGLPEQYF.